The clone carrying this T cell receptor beta chain was detected a few times. Time point: after neoadjuvant nivolumab, at surgical resection. These newly diagnosed stage II-IVA oral cavity squamous cell carcinoma patients had no prior systemic or radiation treatment. Cohort: HPV-negative, locally advanced oral cavity squamous cell carcinoma patients. This sample stems from a study of neoadjuvant anti-PD-1 for oral cavity cancer. Study summary: Nivolumab at 3 mg/kg was mostly given biweekly, three to four doses, pre-surgery. Non-progressing patients received a fourth nivolumab dose near day 43, then surgery on days 50-56.

Some clones are missing from TCRdb's copy, which holds only in-frame ones; the method was immunoSEQ multiplex PCR. The sample consists of 9,300 or so clones, over 70% of them appearing once. Germline CDR1 is MGHRA and CDR2 is YSYEKL. V trimming: 1 base; J trimming: 5 bases; junction bases outside the gene matches: 6. This CDR3 is built from 16 residues. The clonotype comes from a person between 40 and 79 years old with oral cavity squamous cell carcinoma. The sequencing here drew on PBMCs, taken after nivolumab (anti-PD-1) treatment. The genes are TRBV4-1 and TRBJ1-4; TRBD1 matches 8 bases. CDR3 sequence reads: CASSQVPDRVNEKLFF. CDR3 nucleotide sequence: TGCGCCAGCAGCCAAGTCCCGGACAGGGTGAATGAAAAACTGTTTTTT.